The rows below give T cell receptor beta chains drawn from one sample of a study of control samples from healthy donors and cancer patients. Profiled with immunoSEQ multiplex PCR; TCRdb holds only in-frame clones, not every one. The table shows roughly 76,000 clones, with approximately 93% occurring only once. The sequenced sample was PBMCs. Receptor source: a woman between 35 and 50 years old with lung cancer. CDR3s include the opening cysteine and the closing phenylalanine or tryptophan. Each record gives: V gene, J gene, D gene, clone size, CDR3 DNA, CDR3 protein. D genes are given only for firm matches. Size is omitted from some rows. Given values are once, few, many or a class for expanded clones.

v_gene: TRBV7-9; j_gene: TRBJ1-4; d_gene: -; abundance: -; CDR3nt: TGTGCCAGCAGCTTAAGGGTCTCGGGCCCGATGAATGAAAAACTGTTTTTT; CDR3aa: CASSLRVSGPMNEKLFF
v_gene: TRBV6-5; j_gene: TRBJ2-3; d_gene: -; abundance: -; CDR3nt: TGTGCCAGCAAGCCGGGTACAGATACGCAGTATTTT; CDR3aa: CASKPGTDTQYF
v_gene: TRBV6-2/TRBV6-3; j_gene: TRBJ2-4; d_gene: -; abundance: -; CDR3nt: TGTGCCAGCAGTTACGGCAGGGGAGAAAACATTCAGTACTTC; CDR3aa: CASSYGRGENIQYF
v_gene: TRBV15; j_gene: TRBJ1-1; d_gene: -; abundance: -; CDR3nt: TGTGCCACCAGCAGAGTGGGTTCCACTGAAGCTTTCTTT; CDR3aa: CATSRVGSTEAFF
v_gene: TRBV11-2; j_gene: TRBJ1-2; d_gene: -; abundance: -; CDR3nt: TGTGCCAGCAGCTTAGAAGGGGGTGGCTATGGCTACACCTTC; CDR3aa: CASSLEGGGYGYTF
v_gene: TRBV6-6; j_gene: TRBJ1-2; d_gene: TRBD1; abundance: -; CDR3nt: TGTGCCAGCCGAACGGGACAGATCTATGGCTACACCTTC; CDR3aa: CASRTGQIYGYTF
v_gene: TRBV2; j_gene: TRBJ1-5; d_gene: -; abundance: -; CDR3nt: TGTGCCAGCAGTCTGGACTTAGGGGGCAATCAGCCCCAGCATTTT; CDR3aa: CASSLDLGGNQPQHF
v_gene: TRBV4-1; j_gene: TRBJ1-4; d_gene: -; abundance: -; CDR3nt: TGCGCCAGCGGGCCATCTTCTACTAATGAAAAACTGTTTTTT; CDR3aa: CASGPSSTNEKLFF
v_gene: TRBV5-1; j_gene: TRBJ1-1; d_gene: TRBD1; abundance: -; CDR3nt: TGCGCCAGCAGCCAGGACAGGGGTGGGACTGAAGCTTTCTTT; CDR3aa: CASSQDRGGTEAFF
v_gene: TRBV3-1/TRBV3-2; j_gene: TRBJ1-6; d_gene: -; abundance: -; CDR3nt: TGTGCCAGCAGCCAAGTTTCCAATACTATGTATAATTCACCCCTCCACTTT; CDR3aa: CASSQVSNTMYNSPLHF
v_gene: TRBV19; j_gene: TRBJ1-5; d_gene: -; abundance: -; CDR3nt: TGTGCCAGTAGGGCCCCGGGGGAAGGTAGCAATCAGCCCCAGCATTTT; CDR3aa: CASRAPGEGSNQPQHF
v_gene: TRBV2; j_gene: TRBJ1-1; d_gene: -; abundance: -; CDR3nt: TGTGCCAGCACAGTCTCGAACACTGAAGCTTTCTTT; CDR3aa: CASTVSNTEAFF
v_gene: TRBV6-1; j_gene: TRBJ1-1; d_gene: -; abundance: -; CDR3nt: TGTGCCAGCAGTGAGTCGGGCAAACCGGGATACACTGAAGCTTTCTTT; CDR3aa: CASSESGKPGYTEAFF
v_gene: TRBV5-6; j_gene: TRBJ2-4; d_gene: TRBD1; abundance: -; CDR3nt: TGTGCCAGCAGCTTGGCCCCGGACAGGGTTAACATTCAGTACTTC; CDR3aa: CASSLAPDRVNIQYF
v_gene: TRBV3-1/TRBV3-2; j_gene: TRBJ1-1; d_gene: -; abundance: -; CDR3nt: TGTGCCAGCAGCCAAGTTTCTACAGTGAACACTGAAGCTTTCTTT; CDR3aa: CASSQVSTVNTEAFF
v_gene: TRBV5-1; j_gene: TRBJ1-5; d_gene: -; abundance: -; CDR3nt: TGCGCCAGCAGCTTGGGAGGAGGAGGACAGCCCCAGCATTTT; CDR3aa: CASSLGGGGQPQHF
v_gene: TRBV4-2; j_gene: TRBJ1-3; d_gene: -; abundance: -; CDR3nt: TGTGCCAGCAGCCAAGATGGCGGGGGGGCGGGAAACACCATATATTTT; CDR3aa: CASSQDGGGAGNTIYF
v_gene: TRBV24-1; j_gene: TRBJ2-3; d_gene: TRBD1; abundance: -; CDR3nt: TGTGCCACCAGTGACCCCGGACAGGGGACAGATACGCAGTATTTT; CDR3aa: CATSDPGQGTDTQYF
v_gene: TRBV28; j_gene: TRBJ1-1; d_gene: -; abundance: -; CDR3nt: TGTGCCAGCAGCCCGGGGCTGGTCCTCAGAGCTAACACTGAAGCTTTCTTT; CDR3aa: CASSPGLVLRANTEAFF
v_gene: TRBV5-6; j_gene: TRBJ2-7; d_gene: TRBD1; abundance: -; CDR3nt: TGTGCCAGCAGCTTGCGGGACAGAGTGAGGGAGCAGTACTTC; CDR3aa: CASSLRDRVREQYF
v_gene: TRBV19; j_gene: TRBJ2-1; d_gene: -; abundance: -; CDR3nt: TGTGCCAGTAGTCCCCCCGGTGAAGTGCAGTTCTTC; CDR3aa: CASSPPGEVQFF
v_gene: TRBV7-3; j_gene: TRBJ2-7; d_gene: TRBD2; abundance: -; CDR3nt: TGTGCCAGCAGTCTAGCGGGGGCCTACGAGCAGTACTTC; CDR3aa: CASSLAGAYEQYF
v_gene: TRBV5-5; j_gene: TRBJ2-3; d_gene: -; abundance: -; CDR3nt: TGTGCCAGCAGCGGGACTGTTAGCACAGATACGCAGTATTTT; CDR3aa: CASSGTVSTDTQYF
v_gene: TRBV5-5; j_gene: TRBJ1-1; d_gene: -; abundance: -; CDR3nt: TGTGCCAGCAGCTTCAAAGTGAACACTGAAGCTTTCTTT; CDR3aa: CASSFKVNTEAFF
v_gene: TRBV6-5; j_gene: TRBJ1-5; d_gene: -; abundance: -; CDR3nt: TGTGCCAGCAGTTACCCCGGGGCTAGCAATCAGCCCCAGCATTTT; CDR3aa: CASSYPGASNQPQHF
v_gene: TRBV28; j_gene: TRBJ2-3; d_gene: -; abundance: -; CDR3nt: TGTGCCAGCAGTTTACACTCAAGCAAAGGGTCGTATCGACAGTTTAGACATACGCAGTATTTT; CDR3aa: CASSLHSSKGSYRQFRHTQYF
v_gene: TRBV5-1; j_gene: TRBJ2-3; d_gene: -; abundance: -; CDR3nt: TGCGCCAGCAGCTTGGCCCAGATCAACTACGGGGATACGCAGTATTTT; CDR3aa: CASSLAQINYGDTQYF
v_gene: TRBV7-9; j_gene: TRBJ2-3; d_gene: -; abundance: -; CDR3nt: TGTGCCAGCAGCGACGACAGGTCCAGGGGTACGCAGTATTTT; CDR3aa: CASSDDRSRGTQYF
v_gene: TRBV25-1; j_gene: TRBJ2-5; d_gene: TRBD1; abundance: -; CDR3nt: TGTGCCAGCGCTGGGACAGGCGAGGAGTGGTGGGCCCAGTACTTC; CDR3aa: CASAGTGEEWWAQYF
v_gene: TRBV5-1; j_gene: TRBJ2-6; d_gene: TRBD1; abundance: few; CDR3nt: TGCGCCAGCAGCTCCCGAAAACAGGAGCCGACAGGGGGTCAGAGTGGGGCCAACGTCCTGACTTTC; CDR3aa: CASSSRKQEPTGGQSGANVLTF
v_gene: TRBV6-2/TRBV6-3; j_gene: TRBJ2-1; d_gene: -; abundance: once; CDR3nt: TGTGCCAGCAGTTACACTAGCTTTAATGAGCAGTTCTTC; CDR3aa: CASSYTSFNEQFF
v_gene: TRBV6-5; j_gene: TRBJ2-2; d_gene: -; abundance: once; CDR3nt: TGTGCCACCCGACGTTCCGCGAACACCGGGGAGCTGTTTTTT; CDR3aa: CATRRSANTGELFF
v_gene: TRBV27; j_gene: TRBJ1-2; d_gene: -; abundance: -; CDR3nt: TGTGCCAGCAGTTTATCGCAGGGACAAAACTATGGCTACACCTTC; CDR3aa: CASSLSQGQNYGYTF
v_gene: TRBV7-2; j_gene: TRBJ2-7; d_gene: TRBD2; abundance: -; CDR3nt: TGTGCCAGCAGCTCCACCCGTGGCGGGGGCTACGAGCAGTACTTC; CDR3aa: CASSSTRGGGYEQYF
v_gene: TRBV6-1; j_gene: TRBJ2-5; d_gene: -; abundance: -; CDR3nt: TGTGCCAGCAGTGAAGGTCTGCCAGTTTGGCAGACCCAGTACTTC; CDR3aa: CASSEGLPVWQTQYF
v_gene: TRBV7-9; j_gene: TRBJ1-6; d_gene: -; abundance: -; CDR3nt: TGTGCCATTGGGGCCCAAAACTCACCCCTCCACTTT; CDR3aa: CAIGAQNSPLHF
v_gene: TRBV11-2; j_gene: TRBJ1-2; d_gene: -; abundance: -; CDR3nt: TGTGCCAGCACCTCGCGGGGGAGCTATGGCTACACCTTC; CDR3aa: CASTSRGSYGYTF
v_gene: TRBV27; j_gene: TRBJ2-1; d_gene: -; abundance: once; CDR3nt: TGTGCCAGCCCACGTTCGACCAACAGGGTCGCGTGCTACAATGAGCAGTTCTTC; CDR3aa: CASPRSTNRVACYNEQFF
v_gene: TRBV11-2; j_gene: TRBJ1-6; d_gene: TRBD1; abundance: -; CDR3nt: TGTGCCAGCAGCACGTACAGGGGGCTTAGCGGTTCACCCCTCCACTTT; CDR3aa: CASSTYRGLSGSPLHF
v_gene: TRBV30; j_gene: TRBJ2-7; d_gene: -; abundance: -; CDR3nt: TGTGCCTGGAGTCGGGGGCGCGAGCAGTACTTC; CDR3aa: CAWSRGREQYF
v_gene: TRBV12-5; j_gene: TRBJ1-2; d_gene: -; abundance: -; CDR3nt: TGTGCTAGTGGTCTAGGACGTGCGGCCAACTATGGCTACACCTTC; CDR3aa: CASGLGRAANYGYTF
v_gene: TRBV7-8; j_gene: TRBJ1-2; d_gene: -; abundance: -; CDR3nt: TGTGCCAGCAGCCCAGGCGGGCTATCCCACTATGGCTACACCTTC; CDR3aa: CASSPGGLSHYGYTF
v_gene: TRBV19; j_gene: TRBJ1-2; d_gene: -; abundance: -; CDR3nt: TGTGCCAGTAGTGAGGGTTACGGCTACACCTTC; CDR3aa: CASSEGYGYTF
v_gene: TRBV15; j_gene: TRBJ1-4; d_gene: TRBD1; abundance: -; CDR3nt: TGTGCCACCAGCATGTATCAGGGACAGTCTAATGAAAAACTGTTTTTT; CDR3aa: CATSMYQGQSNEKLFF
v_gene: TRBV19; j_gene: TRBJ1-1; d_gene: TRBD1; abundance: -; CDR3nt: TGTGCCAGTAGCCGGGGACAGCTGAACACTGAAGCTTTCTTT; CDR3aa: CASSRGQLNTEAFF
v_gene: TRBV25-1; j_gene: TRBJ1-6; d_gene: -; abundance: -; CDR3nt: TGTGCCAGCAGTGACGCCCCCAAAGGGTATAATTCACCCCTCCACTTT; CDR3aa: CASSDAPKGYNSPLHF